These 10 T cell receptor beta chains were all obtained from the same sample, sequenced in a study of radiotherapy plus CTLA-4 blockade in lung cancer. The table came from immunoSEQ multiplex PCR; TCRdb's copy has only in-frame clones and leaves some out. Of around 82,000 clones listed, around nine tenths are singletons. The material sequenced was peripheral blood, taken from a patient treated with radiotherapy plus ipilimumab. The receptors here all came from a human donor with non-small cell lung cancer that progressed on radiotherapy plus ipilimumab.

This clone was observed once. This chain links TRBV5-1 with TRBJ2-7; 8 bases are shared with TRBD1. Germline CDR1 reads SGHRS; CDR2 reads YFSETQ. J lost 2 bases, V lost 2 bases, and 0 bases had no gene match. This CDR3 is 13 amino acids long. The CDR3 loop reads CASSLQGAYEQYF. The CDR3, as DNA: TGCGCCAGCAGCTTACAGGGGGCCTACGAGCAGTACTTC.

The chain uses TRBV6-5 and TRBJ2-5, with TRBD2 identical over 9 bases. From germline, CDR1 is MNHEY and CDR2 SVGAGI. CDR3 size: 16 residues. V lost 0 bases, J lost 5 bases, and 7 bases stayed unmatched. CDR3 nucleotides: TGTGCCAGCAGTTACTCGACGCGCGGGAGGGTTGAGACCCAGTACTTC. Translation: CASSYSTRGRVETQYF.

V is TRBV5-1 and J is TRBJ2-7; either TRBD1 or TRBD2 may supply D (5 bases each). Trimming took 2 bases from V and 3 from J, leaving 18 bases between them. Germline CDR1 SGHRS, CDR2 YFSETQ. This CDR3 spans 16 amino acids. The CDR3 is CASSFTPSGPNYEQYF. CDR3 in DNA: TGCGCCAGCAGCTTTACCCCCTCGGGACCCAACTACGAGCAGTACTTC.

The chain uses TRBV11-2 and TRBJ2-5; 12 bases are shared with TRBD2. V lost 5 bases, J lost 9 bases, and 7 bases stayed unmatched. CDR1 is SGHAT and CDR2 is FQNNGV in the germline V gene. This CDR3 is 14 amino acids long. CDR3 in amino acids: CASSLGLAGPAQYF. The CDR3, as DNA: TGTGCCAGCAGCCTGGGACTAGCGGGCCCCGCCCAGTACTTC.

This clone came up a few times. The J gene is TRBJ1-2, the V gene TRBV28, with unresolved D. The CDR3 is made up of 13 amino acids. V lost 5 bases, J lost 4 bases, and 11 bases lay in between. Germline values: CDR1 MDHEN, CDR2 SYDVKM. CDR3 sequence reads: CASSQLPGYGYTF. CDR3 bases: TGTGCCAGCAGTCAACTTCCCGGCTATGGCTACACCTTC.

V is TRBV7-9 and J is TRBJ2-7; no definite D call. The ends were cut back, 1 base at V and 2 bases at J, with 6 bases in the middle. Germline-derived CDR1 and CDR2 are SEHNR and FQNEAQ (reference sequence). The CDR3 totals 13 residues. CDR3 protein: CASSLGTPYEQYF. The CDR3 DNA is TGTGCCAGCAGCTTAGGGACCCCCTACGAGCAGTACTTC.

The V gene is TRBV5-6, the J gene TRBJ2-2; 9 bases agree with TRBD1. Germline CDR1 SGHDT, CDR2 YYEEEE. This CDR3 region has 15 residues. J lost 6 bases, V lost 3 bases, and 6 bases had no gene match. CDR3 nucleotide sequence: TGTGCCAGCAGCTCGCGGGACAGGGCGGCCGGGGAGCTGTTTTTT. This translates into CASSSRDRAAGELFF.

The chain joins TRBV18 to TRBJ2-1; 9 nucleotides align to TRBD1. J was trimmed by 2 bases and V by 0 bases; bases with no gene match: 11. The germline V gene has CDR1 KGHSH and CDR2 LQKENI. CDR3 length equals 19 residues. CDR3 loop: CASSPPNRGLASTYNEQFF. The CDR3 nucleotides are TGTGCCAGCTCACCACCGAACAGGGGGCTAGCGAGCACCTACAATGAGCAGTTCTTC.

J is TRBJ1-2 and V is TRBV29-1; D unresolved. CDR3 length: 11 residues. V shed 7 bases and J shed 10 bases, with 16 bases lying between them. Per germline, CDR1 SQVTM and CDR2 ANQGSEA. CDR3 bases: TGCAGCGGCAACGAGGGTATGGACTACACCTTC. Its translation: CSGNEGMDYTF.

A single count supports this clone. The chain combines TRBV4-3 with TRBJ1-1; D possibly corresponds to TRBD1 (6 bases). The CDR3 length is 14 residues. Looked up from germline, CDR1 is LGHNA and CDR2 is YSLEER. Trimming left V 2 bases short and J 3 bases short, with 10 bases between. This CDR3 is CASSQYRVHTEAFF. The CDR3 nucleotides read TGCGCCAGCAGCCAATACAGGGTGCACACTGAAGCTTTCTTT.